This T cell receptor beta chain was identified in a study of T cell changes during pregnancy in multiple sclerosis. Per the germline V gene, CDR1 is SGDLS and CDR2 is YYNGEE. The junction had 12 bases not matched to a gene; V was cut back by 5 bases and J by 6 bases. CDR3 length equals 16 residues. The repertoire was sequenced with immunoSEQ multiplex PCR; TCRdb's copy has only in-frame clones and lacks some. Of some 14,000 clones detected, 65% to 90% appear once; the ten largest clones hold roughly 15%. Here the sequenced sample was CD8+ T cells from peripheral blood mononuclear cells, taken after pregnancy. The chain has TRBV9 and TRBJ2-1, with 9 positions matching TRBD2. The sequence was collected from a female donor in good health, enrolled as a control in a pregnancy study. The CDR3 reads CASRGEGSGSVNEQFF. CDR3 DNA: TGTGCCAGCAGGGGGGAGGGTAGCGGGAGTGTCAATGAGCAGTTCTTC. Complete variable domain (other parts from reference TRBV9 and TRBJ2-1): DSGVTQTPKHLITATGQRVTLRCSPRSGDLSVYWYQQSLDQGLQFLIQYYNGEERAKGNILERFSAQQFPDLHSELNLSSLELGDSALYFCASRGEGSGSVNEQFFGPGTRLTVL.